Following are 6 T cell receptor beta chains from one sample sequenced in a study of EBV T-cell therapy then PD-1 blockade in nasopharyngeal carcinoma. Assay: immunoSEQ multiplex PCR; the TCRdb copy retains only in-frame clones and omits some. The table shows about 22,000 clones, with about four fifths occurring only once. Antigens for these TCRs are unknown. The treatment here: AdE1-LMPpoly-expanded autologous EBV-specific T-cell therapy followed by anti-PD-1 nivolumab. This specimen was CD8+ T cells from blood, taken at day -245 from a patient whose treatment included autologous EBV-specific T cells and nivolumab. Receptors originate from a man aged 35-49 years with nasopharyngeal carcinoma.

This clone was recorded only once. Written as DNA, the CDR3 is TGTGCCAGCAGTATGGGAGATACGCAGTATTTT. It specifies CASSMGDTQYF. J is TRBJ2-3 and V is TRBV27; no reliable D call. The CDR3 length is 11 residues. From germline, CDR1 is MNHEY and CDR2 SMNVEV (reference sequence). With 5 bases removed from V and 5 bases from J, the gap between germline ends came to 5 bases.

This chain connects TRBV9 to TRBJ2-1, with 8 bases aligning to TRBD2. Germline V gene sequence: CDR1 SGDLS, CDR2 YYNGEE. The ends lost 5 bases at V and 2 bases at J; junction bases unmatched: 6. CDR3 length: 15 residues. In DNA form, the CDR3 reads TGTGCCAGCAGAGGAGCGGGGGAGGCCTACAATGAGCAGTTCTTC. It codes for CASRGAGEAYNEQFF.

As to this clone: One junction end disagrees with the germline gene, perhaps due to a read error. The rearrangement uses TRBV7-3 and TRBJ2-7; D not resolved. Germline V lookup: CDR1 SGHTA, CDR2 FQGTGA. This CDR3 is 13 amino acids long. Here the CDR3 reads CASSFYASNEQYF. For the CDR3, the DNA is TGTGCCAGCAGCTTCTACGCCTCCAACGAGCAGTACTTC.

The chain employs TRBV9 and TRBJ1-1; D may be TRBD1 (6 bases). CDR1 is SGDLS and CDR2 is YYNGEE in the germline V gene. Trimming stripped 0 bases from V and 1 base from J, with 10 bases between. This CDR3 has 15 residues. The CDR3 DNA is TGTGCCAGCAGCGTAGTAGGGACAAGGAACACTGAAGCTTTCTTT. Translation gives CASSVVGTRNTEAFF.

The rearrangement links TRBV13 to TRBJ2-3; D is uncertain. This CDR3 comprises 15 residues. Germline CDR1 is PRHDT and CDR2 is FYEKMQ (reference sequence). V was trimmed by 2 bases and J by 3 bases, leaving 12 bases between them. As DNA, the CDR3 is TGTGCCAGCAGCTTACTTCCCCTTCCGACAGATACGCAGTATTTT. Translating it yields CASSLLPLPTDTQYF.

This clone was seen a few times. CDR3 nucleotide sequence: TGTGCCAGCAGCCAGGACGGGACTAGCGGGCCAGATACGCAGTATTTT. This sequence encodes CASSQDGTSGPDTQYF. The rearrangement joins TRBV4-2 to TRBJ2-3; 12 bases map to TRBD2. After removal of 3 bases from V and 4 bases from J, the junction contained 5 bases not matched to a gene. CDR1 is LGHNA, CDR2 YNFKEQ, per germline. CDR3 length: 16 residues.